This T cell receptor (beta chain) was identified in a study of identifying expanded T cells in peripheral blood. As for this clone: As yet, its antigen is unknown.

The table came from immunoSEQ multiplex PCR; TCRdb's copy has only in-frame clones and leaves some out. This table holds 50,000 or so clones, around nine tenths found once. CDR1 and CDR2 (germline): MDHEN, SYDVKM. The V end was cut by 7 bases, the J end by 5 bases, with 17 bases between. The CDR3 loop spans 14 amino acids. General study points: Differentially abundant clones: about 1.1 between replicates, about 16 at around 2 weeks, under 25 at four. Variance in clone template counts between approximately two-week samples significantly increased with total template count across all healthy donors.

No infections or other immune events were documented during collection. The origin of this receptor is a person aged 18 to 70 in good health. Sequencing was performed on blood. The J gene is TRBJ1-2, the V gene TRBV28, with D tentatively TRBD1 (5 bases). The CDR3 is CASTLRGREYGYTF. CDR3 in DNA: TGTGCCAGCACCCTTAGGGGCAGGGAGTATGGCTACACCTTC.